Each of the 10 T cell receptor beta chains below was sequenced from the same sample in a study of spatial heterogeneity in lung cancer. The sample's time point: blood at routine non-recurrence follow-up after resection. One entry per CDR3 protein, called by TCRdb with MiXCR from the 5' RACE reads. The table lists nearly 95,000 distinct CDR3 sequences, roughly a fifth of them singletons, with 21% in the top ten. Sample: PBMCs, taken at follow-up. These receptors were taken from a male donor with early-stage non-small cell lung cancer.

The chain couples TRBV10-2 to TRBJ1-6, with 7 positions matching TRBD1. The germline CDR1 and CDR2 sequences are WSHSY and SAAADI. V gave up 2 bases and J gave up 11 bases; unmatched junction bases: 6. The CDR3 loop spans 14 amino acids. CDR3 sequence reads: CASSEPGQSAPLHF. For the CDR3, the DNA is TGCGCCAGCAGTGAGCCGGGACAGAGTGCACCCCTCCACTTT.

The chain combines TRBV19 with TRBJ2-2, with TRBD2 as a possible D gene (6 bases). The CDR3 length is 15 residues. Trimming removed 7 bases at V and 6 bases at J, with 18 bases between. Germline assignment: CDR1 LNHDA and CDR2 SQIVND (reference sequence). CDR3 DNA sequence: TGTGCCAGTACCCTCCGGGACTTCTTAGCCGGGGAGCTGTTTTTT. Translating gives CASTLRDFLAGELFF.

V gene TRBV18 combines with J gene TRBJ1-5; no clear D gene. The CDR3 is made up of 13 amino acids. Trimming took 3 bases from V and 5 from J, leaving 8 bases between them. Germline CDR1 reads KGHSH; CDR2 reads LQKENI. The CDR3, as DNA: TGTGCCAGCTCACCTTTGAAGGATCAGCCCCAGCATTTT. Its translation is CASSPLKDQPQHF.

There are many counts of this clonotype. The chain is built from TRBV6-2 or TRBV6-3 and TRBJ2-7; TRBD1 aligns across 7 bases. Per germline, CDR1 MNHEY and CDR2 SVGEGT. The CDR3 extends over 14 amino acids. J lost 6 bases, V lost 4 bases, and 9 bases had no gene match. CDR3 region: CASSSANRGPEQYV. Written as DNA, the CDR3 is TGTGCCAGCAGTTCGGCGAACAGGGGACCCGAGCAGTACGTC.

This clonotype was seen ten or more times. The chain employs TRBV20-1 and TRBJ2-7; 10 nucleotides agree with TRBD2. There are 17 residues in the CDR3. From germline, CDR1 is DFQATT and CDR2 SNEGSKA (reference sequence). After removal of 3 bases from V and 3 bases from J, the junction contained 14 bases not matched to a gene. The CDR3 sequence is CSARHILGTSGDYEQYF. In DNA form, the CDR3 reads TGCAGTGCTAGGCATATTCTGGGTACTAGCGGGGACTACGAGCAGTACTTC.

DNA of the CDR3: TGTGCCAGCAGCTTAGGGGGTACTAAGGAGTACTTC. It translates to CASSLGGTKEYF. The chain carries TRBV5-6 and TRBJ2-7, with a possible D match to TRBD1 (6 bases). CDR3 length: 12 residues. Germline lookup yields CDR1 SGHDT and CDR2 YYEEEE. Trimming removed 2 bases from V and 11 bases from J, with 14 bases in between.

This clonotype was detected many times. The chain links TRBV7-2 to TRBJ2-3, with TRBD2 matching 12 bases. V gave up 2 bases and J gave up 3 bases; unmatched junction bases: 3. CDR1 is SGHTA and CDR2 is FQGNSA in the germline V gene. This CDR3 is 16 amino acids long. The CDR3, as DNA: TGTGCCAGCAGCTTAAGACTAGCGGGAGTAACAGATACGCAGTATTTT. The encoded protein is CASSLRLAGVTDTQYF.

This clonotype was counted between two and nine times. The J gene is TRBJ2-1, the V gene TRBV24-1; the D gene could be TRBD1 or TRBD2 (5 bases each). Germline V gene data show CDR1 as KGHDR and CDR2 as SFDVKD. CDR3 length equals 16 residues. Trimming shortened V by 2 bases and J by 5 bases, and 15 bases separated the two germline ends. The CDR3 DNA reads TGTGCCACCAGTGATTCCCCGGGGCAGGGTGACAATGAGCAGTTCTTC. Translating gives CATSDSPGQGDNEQFF.

This clonotype was recorded at least ten times. The chain couples TRBV3-1 to TRBJ2-2, with a tentative D call TRBD2 (6 bases). Germline V gene sequence: CDR1 LGHDT, CDR2 YNNKEL (reference sequence). The CDR3 is made up of 15 amino acids. V shed 1 base and J shed 2 bases, with 8 bases lying between them. The CDR3 protein is CASSQVGLNTGELFF. CDR3 in DNA: TGTGCCAGCAGCCAAGTGGGACTTAACACCGGGGAGCTGTTTTTT.

The chain employs TRBV5-4 and TRBJ1-1, with 9 nucleotides matching TRBD1. V trimming: 4 bases; J trimming: 6 bases; junction bases outside the gene matches: 10. This CDR3 spans 15 amino acids. Looked up from germline, CDR1 is SGHNT and CDR2 is YYREEE (reference sequence). CDR3 bases: TGTGCCAGCAGCCCAGGGGACAGGGTTCGGCCTGAAGCTTTCTTT. This translates into CASSPGDRVRPEAFF.